This T cell receptor beta chain was profiled in a study of PD-1 blockade in mismatch repair-deficient tumors. In regard to this clone: The sample carries other DNA sequences with the same CDR3.

The data were produced by immunoSEQ multiplex PCR, yet TCRdb's version contains in-frame clones alone and is incomplete. The repertoire holds about 68,000 clones, 78% seen once, with roughly 6% in the top ten. Germline loops: CDR1 GTSNPN, CDR2 SVGIG (reference sequence). CDR3 length equals 14 residues. V shed 0 bases and J shed 7 bases, with 13 bases lying between them. All patients were mismatch repair deficient, assessed by either PCR or immunohistochemistry. The chain employs TRBV30 and TRBJ2-1; unclear D gene. Sample: peripheral blood, taken 2 weeks after starting pembrolizumab. This clonotype originated in an adult with mismatch repair-deficient cancer. The CDR3 DNA reads as TGTGCCTGGAGTGTACTTGGTACGGGTAATGAGCAGTTCTTC. Amino acid sequence: CAWSVLGTGNEQFF.